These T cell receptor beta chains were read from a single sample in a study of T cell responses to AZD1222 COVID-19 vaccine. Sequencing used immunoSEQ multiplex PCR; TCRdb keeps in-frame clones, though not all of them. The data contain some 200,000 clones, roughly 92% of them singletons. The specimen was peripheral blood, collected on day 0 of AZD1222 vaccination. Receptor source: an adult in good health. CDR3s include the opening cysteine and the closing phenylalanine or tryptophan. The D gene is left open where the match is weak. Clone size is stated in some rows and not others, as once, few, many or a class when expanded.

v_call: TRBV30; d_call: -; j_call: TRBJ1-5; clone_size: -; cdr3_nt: TGTGCCTACGGGGACACCGCCGATCAGCCCCAGCATTTT; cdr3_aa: CAYGDTADQPQHF
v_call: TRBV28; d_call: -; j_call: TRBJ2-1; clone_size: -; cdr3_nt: TGTGCCAGCAGTTTAAGAGGGGCGCGAGTTAGGGAGCAGTTCTTC; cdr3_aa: CASSLRGARVREQFF
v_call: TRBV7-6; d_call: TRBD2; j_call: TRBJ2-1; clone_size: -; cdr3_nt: TGTGCCAGCAGCTTAGCACTAGCGGGGGACCTCAGCTCCTACAATGAGCAGTTCTTC; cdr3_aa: CASSLALAGDLSSYNEQFF
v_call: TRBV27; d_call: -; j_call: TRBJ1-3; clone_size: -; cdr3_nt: TGTGCCAGCCGCCCGGTGAGCTCTGGAAACACCATATATTTT; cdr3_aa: CASRPVSSGNTIYF
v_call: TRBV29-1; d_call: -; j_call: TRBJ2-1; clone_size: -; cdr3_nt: TGCAGCGTTGTGGAGGTTGACGGGAATGAGCAGTTCTTC; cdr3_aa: CSVVEVDGNEQFF
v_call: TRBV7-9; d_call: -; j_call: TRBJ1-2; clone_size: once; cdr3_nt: TGTGCCAGCAGCCCCCACCCGGACTACACCTTC; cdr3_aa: CASSPHPDYTF
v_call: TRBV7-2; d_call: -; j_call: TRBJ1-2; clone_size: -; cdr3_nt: TGTGCCAGGCGACCGGTGTCTAACTATGGCTACACCTTC; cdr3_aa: CARRPVSNYGYTF
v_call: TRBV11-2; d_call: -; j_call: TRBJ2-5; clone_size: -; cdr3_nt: TGTGCCAGCAGCTTAGAGGGTAGTTGGGACGGGGAGACCCAGTACTTC; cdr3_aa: CASSLEGSWDGETQYF
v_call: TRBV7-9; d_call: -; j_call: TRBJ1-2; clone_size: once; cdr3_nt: TGTGCCAGCAGTGGGAGGAACTATGGCTACACCTTC; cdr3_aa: CASSGRNYGYTF
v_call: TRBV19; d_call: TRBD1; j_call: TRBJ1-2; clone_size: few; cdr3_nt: TGTGCCAGTAATTTACAGGGGGCAACCCACTATGGCTACACCTTC; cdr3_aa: CASNLQGATHYGYTF
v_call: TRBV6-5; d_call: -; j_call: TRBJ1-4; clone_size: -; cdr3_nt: TGTGCCAGCAGTCCACGTGGGGAGGATGAAAAACTGTTTTTT; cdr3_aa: CASSPRGEDEKLFF
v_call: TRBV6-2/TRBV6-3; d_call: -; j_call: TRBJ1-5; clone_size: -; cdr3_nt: TGTGCCAGCAGCCCCCTCGGCAGACCCAATCAGCCCCAGCATTTT; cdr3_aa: CASSPLGRPNQPQHF
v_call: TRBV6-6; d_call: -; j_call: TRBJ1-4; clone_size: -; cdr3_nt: TGTGCCAGCAGTTGGGGCCTTACAACTAATGAAAAACTGTTTTTT; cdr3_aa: CASSWGLTTNEKLFF
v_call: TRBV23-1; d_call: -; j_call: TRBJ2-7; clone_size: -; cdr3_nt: TGCGCCAGCGGATTTAACGAGCAGTACTTC; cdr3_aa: CASGFNEQYF
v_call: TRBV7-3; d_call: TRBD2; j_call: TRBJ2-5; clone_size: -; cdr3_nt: TGTGCCAGCAGCTTTGGGTCTAGCGGGGGGATTTTCCAAGAGACCCAGTACTTC; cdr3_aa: CASSFGSSGGIFQETQYF
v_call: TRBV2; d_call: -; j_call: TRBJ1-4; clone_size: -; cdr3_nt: TGTGCCAGCAGTGGCATGCAGGGTGCCACTAATGAAAAACTGTTTTTT; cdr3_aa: CASSGMQGATNEKLFF
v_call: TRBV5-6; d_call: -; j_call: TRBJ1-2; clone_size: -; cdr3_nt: TGTGCCAGCAGCTTGGCCAGTGGGCAGGGGAGCTACACCTTC; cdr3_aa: CASSLASGQGSYTF
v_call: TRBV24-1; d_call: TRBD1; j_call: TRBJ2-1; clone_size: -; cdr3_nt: TGTGCCACCAGTGATTTGTCCTACAGGGGGAATGAGCAGTTCTTC; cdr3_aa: CATSDLSYRGNEQFF
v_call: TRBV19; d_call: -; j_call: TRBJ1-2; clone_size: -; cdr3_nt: TGTGCCAGTAGTTCACAGGGCTATGGCTACACCTTC; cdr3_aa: CASSSQGYGYTF
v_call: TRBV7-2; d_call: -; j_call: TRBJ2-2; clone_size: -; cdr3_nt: TGTGCCAGCAGCTTAGAAAATAGCGGACTTACCGGGGAGCTGTTTTTT; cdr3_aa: CASSLENSGLTGELFF
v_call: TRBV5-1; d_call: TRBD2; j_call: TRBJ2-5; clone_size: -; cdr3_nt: TGCGCCAGCAGCCCTGGACTAGCGGACAAAGAGACCCAGTACTTC; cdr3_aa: CASSPGLADKETQYF
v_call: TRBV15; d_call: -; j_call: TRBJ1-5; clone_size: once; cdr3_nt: TGTGCCACCAGCACACCTCCCGAGGGTCAGCCCCAGCATTTT; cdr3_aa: CATSTPPEGQPQHF
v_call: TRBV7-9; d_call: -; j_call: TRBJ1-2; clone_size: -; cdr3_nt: TGTGCCAGCAGTTCCGATCCATATGGCTACACCTTC; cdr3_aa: CASSSDPYGYTF
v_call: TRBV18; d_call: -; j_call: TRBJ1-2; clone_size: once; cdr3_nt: TGTGCCAGCTCACCGGGGGAAGTGGGCTATGGCTACACCTTC; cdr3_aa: CASSPGEVGYGYTF
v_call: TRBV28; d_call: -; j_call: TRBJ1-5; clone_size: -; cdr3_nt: TGTGCCAGCAGTTTATCCGCCCTGCGAGGCAATCAGCCCCAGCATTTT; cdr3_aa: CASSLSALRGNQPQHF
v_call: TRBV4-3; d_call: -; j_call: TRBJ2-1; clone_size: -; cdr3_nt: TGCGCCAGCAGCCAAGATGACAATGAGCAGTTCTTC; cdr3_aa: CASSQDDNEQFF
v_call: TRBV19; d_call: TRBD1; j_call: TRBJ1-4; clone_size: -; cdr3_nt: TGTGCCAGTACCCCAGGGACAGGGGCTAATGAAAAACTGTTTTTT; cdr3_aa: CASTPGTGANEKLFF
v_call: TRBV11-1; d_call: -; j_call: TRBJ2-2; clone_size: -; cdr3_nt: TGTGCCAGCAGCTTAAGAGGAACCGGGGAGCTGTTTTTT; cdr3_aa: CASSLRGTGELFF
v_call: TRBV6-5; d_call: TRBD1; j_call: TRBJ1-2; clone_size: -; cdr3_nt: TGTGCCAGCGGCCAGACAGGGAACTATGGCTACACCTTC; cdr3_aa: CASGQTGNYGYTF
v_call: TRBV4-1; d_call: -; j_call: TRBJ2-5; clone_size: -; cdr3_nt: TGCGCCAGCAGCCTCTCTGGAGGGGGGGGCCGGGAGACCCAGTACTTC; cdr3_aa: CASSLSGGGGRETQYF
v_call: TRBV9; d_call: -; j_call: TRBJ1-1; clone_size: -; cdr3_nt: TGTGCCAGCAGCGTAGCTAGTAGGTCGGTGGGTGCTTTCTTT; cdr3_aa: CASSVASRSVGAFF
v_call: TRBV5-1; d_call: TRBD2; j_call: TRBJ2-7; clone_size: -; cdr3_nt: TGCGCCAGCAGCTTCGTGCCTAGCGGAAACTACGAGCAGTACTTC; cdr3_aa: CASSFVPSGNYEQYF
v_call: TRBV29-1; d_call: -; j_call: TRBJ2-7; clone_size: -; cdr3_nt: TGCAGCGTAGCCGGGGGTCCCTACGAGCAGTACTTC; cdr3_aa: CSVAGGPYEQYF
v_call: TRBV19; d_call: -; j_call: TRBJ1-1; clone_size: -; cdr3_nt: TGTGCCAGTAGTTGGGACACGACGAACACTGAAGCTTTCTTT; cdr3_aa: CASSWDTTNTEAFF
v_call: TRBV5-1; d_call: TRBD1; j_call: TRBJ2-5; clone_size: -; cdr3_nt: TGCGCCAGCAGCAGGAAGGACAGGGGGCTCCAAGAGACCCAGTACTTC; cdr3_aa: CASSRKDRGLQETQYF
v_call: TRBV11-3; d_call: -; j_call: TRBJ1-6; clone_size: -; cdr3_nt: TGTGCCAGCAGCACAAAGGACTATTCACTCTTCCACTATAATTCACCCCTCCACTTT; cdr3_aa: CASSTKDYSLFHYNSPLHF
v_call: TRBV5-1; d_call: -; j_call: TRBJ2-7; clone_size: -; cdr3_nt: TGCGCCAGCAGCTTGGAGGGCCGGCGGAACGAGCAGTACTTC; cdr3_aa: CASSLEGRRNEQYF
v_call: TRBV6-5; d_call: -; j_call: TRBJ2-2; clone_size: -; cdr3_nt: TGTGCCAGCAGTAAGCGAACAACCGGGGAGCTGTTTTTT; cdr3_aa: CASSKRTTGELFF
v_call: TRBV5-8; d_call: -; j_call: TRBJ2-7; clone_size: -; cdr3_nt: TGTGCCAGCAGCTCCAAGGCCCTATTC; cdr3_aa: CASSSKALF
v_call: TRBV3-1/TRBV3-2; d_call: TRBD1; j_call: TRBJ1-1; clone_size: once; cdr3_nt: TGTGCCAGCAGCCAAGAGGGGACAGAGAAGAACACTGAAGCTTTCTTT; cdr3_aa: CASSQEGTEKNTEAFF
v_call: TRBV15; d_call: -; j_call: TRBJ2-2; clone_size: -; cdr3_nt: TGTGCCACCAGCTCGTCCGGGAGTACCACCGGGGAGCTGTTTTTT; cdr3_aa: CATSSSGSTTGELFF
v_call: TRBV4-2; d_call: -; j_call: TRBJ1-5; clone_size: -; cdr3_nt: TGTGCCAGCAGCCAAGATATAGGGCCAGGGCAGCCCCAGCATTTT; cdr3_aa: CASSQDIGPGQPQHF
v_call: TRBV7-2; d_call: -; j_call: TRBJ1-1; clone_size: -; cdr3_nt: TGTGCCAGCAGCTTTTCCGGGAAAATGAACACTGAAGCTTTCTTT; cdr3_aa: CASSFSGKMNTEAFF
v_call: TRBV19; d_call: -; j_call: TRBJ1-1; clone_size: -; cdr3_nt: TGTGCCAGTAGGAACAGCGGTGTGGGCACTGAAGCTTTCTTT; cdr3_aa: CASRNSGVGTEAFF
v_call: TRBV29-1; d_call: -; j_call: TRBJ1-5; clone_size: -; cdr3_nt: TGCAGCGTTGGGCCAGGGTCGGGCAATCAGCCCCAGCATTTT; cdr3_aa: CSVGPGSGNQPQHF
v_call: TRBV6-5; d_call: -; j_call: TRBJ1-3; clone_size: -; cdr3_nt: TGTGCCAGCGTCGGATTCTCTGGAAACACCATATATTTT; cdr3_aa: CASVGFSGNTIYF
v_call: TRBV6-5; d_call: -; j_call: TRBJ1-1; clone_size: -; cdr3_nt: TGTGCCAGCAGTTATCCGAGGGACTTGAACACTGAAGCTTTCTTT; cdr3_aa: CASSYPRDLNTEAFF
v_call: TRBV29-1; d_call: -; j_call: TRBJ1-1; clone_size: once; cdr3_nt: TGCAGCGTTGGGACAGAGGAAGGAACTTTCTTT; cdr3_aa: CSVGTEEGTFF
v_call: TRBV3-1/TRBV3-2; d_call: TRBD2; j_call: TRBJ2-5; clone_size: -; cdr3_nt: TGTGCCAGCAGCCAGTCCGCGGGGGGCCCTGGCATTGAGACCCAGTACTTC; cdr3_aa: CASSQSAGGPGIETQYF
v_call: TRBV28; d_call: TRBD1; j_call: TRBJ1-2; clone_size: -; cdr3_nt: TGTGCCAGCAGTGCTTCAGGAGGACAGGGGAAGGAAGGCTACACCTTC; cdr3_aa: CASSASGGQGKEGYTF
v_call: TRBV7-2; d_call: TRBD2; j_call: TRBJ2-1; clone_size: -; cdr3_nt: TGTGCCAGCAGCTTAGCAGGAGCGGGAGTGGACAATGAGCAGTTCTTC; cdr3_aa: CASSLAGAGVDNEQFF
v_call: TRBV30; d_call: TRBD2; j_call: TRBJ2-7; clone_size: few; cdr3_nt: TGTGCCTGGACTAGCGGAGCCTACGAGCAGTACTTC; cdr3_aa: CAWTSGAYEQYF
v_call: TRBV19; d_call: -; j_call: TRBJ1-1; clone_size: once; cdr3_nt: TGTGCCAGTAGTATGGCGCCCGGGGCACAAGCTTTCTTT; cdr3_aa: CASSMAPGAQAFF